This paragraph reports one T cell receptor (beta chain). These data are taken from a study of T cell changes during pregnancy in multiple sclerosis. Profiled with immunoSEQ multiplex PCR; TCRdb holds only in-frame clones, not every one. In the table there are around 100,000 clones, approximately 90% of which are singletons. This TCR came from a female donor with multiple sclerosis, enrolled in a pregnancy study. The specimen was peripheral blood, collected after pregnancy.

The CDR3 bases are TGCGCCAGCAGCCACCCAGGGTGGAACACCGGGGAGCTGTTTTTT. It encodes CASSHPGWNTGELFF. The rearrangement uses TRBV4-3 and TRBJ2-2; maybe TRBD1 (5 bases). Trimming took off 3 bases at V and 1 base at J, with 9 bases between the two ends. CDR3 length equals 15 residues. Germline CDR1 and CDR2: LGHNA and YSLEER.